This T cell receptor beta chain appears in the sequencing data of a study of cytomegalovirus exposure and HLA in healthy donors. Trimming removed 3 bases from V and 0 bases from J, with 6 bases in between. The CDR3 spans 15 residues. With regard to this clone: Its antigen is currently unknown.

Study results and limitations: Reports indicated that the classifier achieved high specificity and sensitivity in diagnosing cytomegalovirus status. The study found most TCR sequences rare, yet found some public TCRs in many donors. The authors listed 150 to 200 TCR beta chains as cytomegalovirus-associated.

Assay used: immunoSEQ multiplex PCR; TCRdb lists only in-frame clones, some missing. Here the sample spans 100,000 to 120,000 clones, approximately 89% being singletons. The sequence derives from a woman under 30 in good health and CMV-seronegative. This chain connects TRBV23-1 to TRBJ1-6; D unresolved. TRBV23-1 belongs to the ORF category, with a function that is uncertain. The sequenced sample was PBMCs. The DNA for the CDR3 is TGCGCCAGCAGTCAGACATACTCCTATAATTCACCCCTCCACTTT. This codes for CASSQTYSYNSPLHF.